The next 3 T cell receptor beta chains were all read from a single sample in a study of blood T cell repertoires in COVID-19 (dated by TCRdb to 2020 to 2022). Library prep was done by the immunoSEQ multiplex PCR assay. TCRdb retrieved this table from immuneACCESS and kept in-frame rearrangements only. Not all clones are present; in checked studies, unresolved V genes account for under half, and no reason is known for the remainder. For this sample there are about 51,000 clones; around 88% appear just once. Over 1% of the sample belongs to the ten largest clones. Sequences were obtained from peripheral blood. The receptors derive from a man between 60 and 75 years old with acute or convalescent COVID-19.

The chain links TRBV5-1 to TRBJ2-3; 8 nucleotides agree with TRBD2. This CDR3 is built from 14 residues. J gave up 4 bases and V 6 bases, and 7 bases lay outside the gene matches. The V gene's germline CDR1 is SGHRS and CDR2 YFSETQ. The CDR3 loop reads CASNLAGGSDTQYF. DNA of the CDR3: TGCGCCAGCAATCTCGCGGGGGGCTCAGATACGCAGTATTTT.

The V and J genes are TRBV25-1 and TRBJ2-5; 11 nucleotides align to TRBD2. Germline CDR1 reads MGHDK; CDR2 reads SYGVNS. The CDR3 is 15 amino acids. The trim removed 4 bases at V and 5 bases at J, leaving 6 bases unmatched. Written as DNA, the CDR3 is TGTGCCAGCAGTGGCGGGACTAGCGGTTACGAGACCCAGTACTTC. Translating it yields CASSGGTSGYETQYF.

This clone has only one observation. The rearrangement links TRBV5-1 to TRBJ1-1; no reliable D call. The CDR3 loop spans 13 amino acids. V lost 0 bases to trimming and J lost 0 bases, with 3 bases between them. CDR1 is SGHRS and CDR2 is YFSETQ in the germline V gene. The chain's CDR3 is CASSLGLNTEAFF. The CDR3 bases are TGCGCCAGCAGCTTGGGGCTGAACACTGAAGCTTTCTTT.